This T cell receptor (beta chain) was sequenced for a study of cytomegalovirus exposure and HLA in healthy donors. Use of 60 Vbeta and 13 Jbeta primers characterized the PCR. This table comes from immunoSEQ multiplex PCR, and its TCRdb copy is limited to in-frame clones, with some not included. Of around 100,000 clones listed, around 73% are singletons. The CDR3 extends over 14 amino acids. Germline V lookup: CDR1 ENHRY, CDR2 SYGVKD. About this clone: A junction boundary mismatches the germline segment, possibly from a read error. Other DNA sequences in this specimen translate into the identical CDR3.

This chain connects TRBV10-3 to TRBJ2-5; D perhaps matches TRBD2 (6 bases). The sample consisted of PBMCs. This sequence originates from a woman in her thirties or forties in good health and CMV-seronegative. CDR3 DNA sequence: TGCGCCATCAGTGGCGGGGCAGGGAAAGAGACCCAGTACTTC. Its protein is CAISGGAGKETQYF.